This TCR beta chain was sequenced during a study of blood T cell repertoires in COVID-19 (dated by TCRdb to 2018 to 2021). Looking at the study overall: The collaborator samples originated in the United States, Italy and Spain and spanned the acute and convalescent phases of COVID-19. Samples came from the ongoing ImmuneRACE study (first 160 participants) plus 1,254 subjects from 6 global collaborators. HLA class I and class II types, where available, came from metadata supplied by the sample provider rather than from assay-based typing. Deeply sampled blood TCRbeta repertoires from subjects exposed to, actively infected with, or recovered from COVID-19 were included in the dataset. The repertoires were made available in a free public database intended to serve as a resource for research on the immune response to SARS-CoV-2. The prospective study material was composed of cDNA or gDNA derived from T cells, B-cell-depleted T cells, or PBMCs. Nearly every sample came with metadata listing a de-identified subject ID, COVID-19 status, age in years and sex.

CDR3 length: 14 amino acids, cysteine to phenylalanine. CDR3 DNA is the only sequence kept; it has 42 bases, read in frame from the first base. According to the germline V gene, CDR1 reads SGHRS and CDR2 reads YFSETQ. V is cut back by 0 bases and J by 6 bases, with 4 bases in the junction unmatched. TCRbeta CDR3 regions were amplified from genomic DNA by means of the immunoSEQ Assay, a bias-controlled multiplex PCR. As for the original processing: The number of nucleated cells in each sample was estimated from the amplification of reference gene primers within the assay. To quantify the absolute abundance of each unique TCRbeta CDR3 rearrangement, sequence reads were collapsed and filtered. For each sample, productive Simpson clonality was calculated by taking the square root of Simpson's diversity index across productive rearrangements. TCRdb provides this immuneACCESS table in a form limited to in-frame rearrangements. Some clones are lacking; in checked studies, under half of them reflect an unresolved V gene, and why the rest are absent is not known. V and J calls and clone size are those listed in that table; D and trimming were worked out from the DNA. A total of tens of thousands of clones appear in this sample, 80% of them only once. Of the sample, roughly 19% falls within the top ten clones.

Results and caveats for the whole study, not just this receptor: The amount of clinical and demographic metadata varied by source and participant and was provided uncurated.

As concerns this clone: The antigen it binds to is not known. One base away there is no much larger clone; base qualities are not given.

Whole blood was collected in K2EDTA tubes by collaborating institutions according to the institutions' own protocols. For TCRbeta analysis, collaborator samples were shipped as frozen whole blood, as isolated PBMCs, or as DNA extracted from either sample type. Sequencing was performed on peripheral blood. Recombination connected TRBV5-1 to TRBJ1-2; TRBD1 matches 8 bases in the middle. The sequence derives from a human donor in a cohort sampled during active COVID-19. The DNA sequence reads TGCGCCAGCAGCTTGGGCAGGGGGCAAGATGGCTACACCTTC. Translated, this is CASSLGRGQDGYTF.